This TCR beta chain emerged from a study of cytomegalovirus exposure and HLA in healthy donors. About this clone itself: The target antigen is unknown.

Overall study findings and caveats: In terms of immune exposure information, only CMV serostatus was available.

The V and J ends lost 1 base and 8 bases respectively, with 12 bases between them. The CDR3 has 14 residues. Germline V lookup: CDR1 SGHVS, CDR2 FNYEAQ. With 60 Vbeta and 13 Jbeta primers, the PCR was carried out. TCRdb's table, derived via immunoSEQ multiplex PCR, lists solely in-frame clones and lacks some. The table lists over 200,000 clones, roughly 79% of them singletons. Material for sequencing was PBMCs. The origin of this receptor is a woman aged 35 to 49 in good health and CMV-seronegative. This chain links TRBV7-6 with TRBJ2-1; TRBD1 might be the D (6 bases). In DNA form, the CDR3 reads TGTGCCAGCAGCTTAGGAGGGGGTATCGATGAGCAGTTCTTC. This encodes CASSLGGGIDEQFF.